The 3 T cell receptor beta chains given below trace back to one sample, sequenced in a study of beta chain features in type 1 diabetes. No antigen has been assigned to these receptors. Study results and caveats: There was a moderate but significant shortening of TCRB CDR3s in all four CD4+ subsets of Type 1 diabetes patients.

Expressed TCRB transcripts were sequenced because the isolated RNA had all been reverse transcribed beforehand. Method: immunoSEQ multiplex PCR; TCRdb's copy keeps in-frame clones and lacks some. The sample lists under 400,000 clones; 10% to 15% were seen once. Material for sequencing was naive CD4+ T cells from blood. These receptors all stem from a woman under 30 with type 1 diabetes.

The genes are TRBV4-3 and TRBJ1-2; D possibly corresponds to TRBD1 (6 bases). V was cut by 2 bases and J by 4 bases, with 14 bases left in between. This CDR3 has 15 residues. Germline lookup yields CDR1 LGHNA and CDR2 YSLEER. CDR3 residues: CASSQSRQVIYGYTF. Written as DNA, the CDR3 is TGCGCCAGCAGCCAAAGCCGACAGGTTATCTATGGCTACACCTTC.

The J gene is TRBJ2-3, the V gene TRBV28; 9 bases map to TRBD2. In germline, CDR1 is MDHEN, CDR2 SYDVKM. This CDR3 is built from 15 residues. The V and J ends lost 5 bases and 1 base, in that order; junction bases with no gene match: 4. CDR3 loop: CASSPRTSGTDTQYF. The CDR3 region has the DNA TGTGCCAGCAGTCCTCGGACTAGCGGCACAGATACGCAGTATTTT.

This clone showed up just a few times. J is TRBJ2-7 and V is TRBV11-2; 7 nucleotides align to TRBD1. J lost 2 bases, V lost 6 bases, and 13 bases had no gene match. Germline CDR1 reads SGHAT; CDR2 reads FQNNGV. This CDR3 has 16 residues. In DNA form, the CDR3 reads TGTGCCAGCAGTTCCCTCAGGGGGATCTCTACCTACGAGCAGTACTTC. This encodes CASSSLRGISTYEQYF.